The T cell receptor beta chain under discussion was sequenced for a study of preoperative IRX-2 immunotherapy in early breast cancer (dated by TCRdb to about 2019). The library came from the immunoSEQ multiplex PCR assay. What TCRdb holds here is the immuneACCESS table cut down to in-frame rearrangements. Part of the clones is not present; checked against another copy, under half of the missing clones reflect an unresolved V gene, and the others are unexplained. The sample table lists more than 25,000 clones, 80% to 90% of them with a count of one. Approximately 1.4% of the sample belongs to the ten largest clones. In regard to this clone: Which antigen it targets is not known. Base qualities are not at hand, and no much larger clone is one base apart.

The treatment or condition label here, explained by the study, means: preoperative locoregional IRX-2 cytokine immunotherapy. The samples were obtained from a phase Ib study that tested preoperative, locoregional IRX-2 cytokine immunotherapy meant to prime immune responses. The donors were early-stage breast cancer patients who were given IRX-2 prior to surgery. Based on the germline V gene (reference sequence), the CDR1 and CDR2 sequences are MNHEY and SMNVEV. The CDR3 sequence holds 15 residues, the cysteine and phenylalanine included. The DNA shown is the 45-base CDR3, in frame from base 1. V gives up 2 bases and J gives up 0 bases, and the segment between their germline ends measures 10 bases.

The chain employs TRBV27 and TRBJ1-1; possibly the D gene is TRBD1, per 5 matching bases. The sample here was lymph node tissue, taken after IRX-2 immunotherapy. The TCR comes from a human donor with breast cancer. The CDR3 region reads CASSLLPGLNTEAFF. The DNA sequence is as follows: TGTGCCAGCAGTTTACTCCCAGGGCTGAACACTGAAGCTTTCTTT.